A single sample gave rise to the 5 T cell receptor beta chains below, sequenced in a study of T cell responses to AZD1222 COVID-19 vaccine (dated by TCRdb to the early 2020s). Explained via the paper, the time point label denotes: about 28 days (+/-7) after the second vaccine dose. Library preparation used the immunoSEQ multiplex PCR assay. Drawn from immuneACCESS, this table holds only the in-frame rearrangements with V and J called that TCRdb kept. Clones are partly lost; checked studies trace under half to an unresolved V gene and leave the rest unexplained. A total of around 120,000 clones appear in this sample, roughly nine tenths of them only once. 1.6% of the sample comes from the top ten. Here the sequenced sample was peripheral blood, taken 28 days after the second AZD1222 dose. The receptors come from an adult who received the AZD1222 COVID-19 vaccine.

The chain uses TRBV5-8 and TRBJ2-5; the D gene is possibly TRBD1 (6 bases). The ends were cut back, 2 bases at V and 1 base at J, with 12 bases in the middle. Germline assignment: CDR1 SGHTS and CDR2 YDEGEE. The CDR3 totals 15 residues. Here the CDR3 DNA reads TGTGCCAGCAGCTTCGGACAGAACCGCCAAGAGACCCAGTACTTC. Amino acids: CASSFGQNRQETQYF. The full variable domain, with the rest looked up from reference TRBV5-8 and TRBJ2-5, is EAGVTQSPTHLIKTRGQQATLRCSPISGHTSVYWYQQALGLGLQFLLWYDEGEERNRGNFPPRFSGRQFPNYSSELNVNALELEDSALYLCASSFGQNRQETQYFGPGTRLLVL.

The J gene is TRBJ1-2, the V gene TRBV6-1; no definite D call. Per the germline V gene, CDR1 is MNHNS and CDR2 is SASEGT. Trimming shortened V by 1 base and J by 4 bases, and 10 bases separated the two germline ends. The CDR3 has 14 residues. CDR3 residues: CASSEGEGLYGYTF. The CDR3 nucleotides read TGTGCCAGCAGTGAAGGCGAGGGCCTCTATGGCTACACCTTC.

The chain carries TRBV28 and TRBJ1-1; D is unclear. CDR3 length: 15 residues. From germline, CDR1 is MDHEN and CDR2 SYDVKM. Trimming removed 6 bases from V and 6 bases from J, with 20 bases in between. The CDR3 coding sequence is TGTGCCAGCAGCCCCTCGGGCCCGCCAACGGCTGAAGCTTTCTTT. It yields the protein CASSPSGPPTAEAFF.

The genes are TRBV18 and TRBJ2-7, with D unresolved. V gave up 5 bases and J gave up 7 bases, with 9 bases separating them. Germline lookup yields CDR1 KGHSH and CDR2 LQKENI. The CDR3 has 11 amino acids. DNA of the CDR3: TGTGCCAGCTCAGCCTCCGGAGAGCAGTACTTC. This gives the protein CASSASGEQYF.

V gene TRBV18 combines with J gene TRBJ2-2; D might be TRBD2 (6 bases). The V end was cut by 4 bases, the J end by 7 bases, with 16 bases between. This CDR3 comprises 15 residues. In germline, CDR1 is KGHSH, CDR2 LQKENI. The CDR3 DNA reads TGTGCCAGCTCACAGGGAGGAATCGCCAACGGGGAGCTGTTTTTT. Its translation: CASSQGGIANGELFF.